The clone carrying this TCR beta chain was picked up a small number of times. This entry comes from a study of molecular identifiers for immune sequencing clone quantification. On the study more broadly: Replicate RNA from roughly 20,000 or 100,000 naive CD8 T cells formed five aliquots; four were sequenced.

TCRdb itself ran the PCR reads through MiXCR, one entry per CDR3 protein. Among more than 550,000 distinct CDR3 sequences listed, approximately 24% were seen once. Germline V gene lookup returns CDR1 GTSNPN and CDR2 SVGIG (reference sequence). The CDR3 runs 15 residues. V was pared by 6 bases and J by 5 bases, with 22 bases between. V gene TRBV30 combines with J gene TRBJ1-1, with D possibly being TRBD1 (5 bases). The receptor was isolated from a human donor in good health. Some libraries in this study had Jurkat cell RNA spiked in. The material sequenced was naive CD8+ T cells from blood, with Jurkat cell RNA spiked in. The subset here: FACS-sorted CD8+CD4-CCR7+CD45RA+ naive T cells. CDR3 bases: TGTGCCTGCCTCAGGGTAGGCTTTATTCGGACTGAAGCTTTCTTT. Translation gives CACLRVGFIRTEAFF.